One T cell receptor beta chain is described in this entry. Its target is unknown. The sample originates from a study of shared clonotypes between healthy human individuals. Study details: With ages of 18 to 49, the donors were two women and a few men. Points from the study as a whole: Memory subsets had estimated richness that was generally smaller than that of naive subsets. Clonotypes shared by all four sorted-subset donors had higher generation probabilities than non-shared clonotypes. Clonotype sharing across donors was expected to vary with sequencing depth.

This CDR3 is built from 13 residues. V gave up 10 bases and J gave up 5 bases, with 19 bases separating them. Germline values: CDR1 SGHRS, CDR2 YFSETQ. Assay: immunoSEQ multiplex PCR; the TCRdb copy retains only in-frame clones and omits some. The repertoire holds hundreds of thousands of clones, with approximately 79% as singletons. This chain uses TRBV5-1 with TRBJ2-7, with D possibly being TRBD2 (6 bases). The clonotype was recovered from a woman in her thirties in good health. Sequences were obtained from memory CD4+ T cells sorted from blood. Subset denoted: CD45RA-negative fraction. The CDR3 nucleotides read TGCGCCCCTCCCGGGACTCTCAGGAACGAGCAGTACTTC. This translates into CAPPGTLRNEQYF.